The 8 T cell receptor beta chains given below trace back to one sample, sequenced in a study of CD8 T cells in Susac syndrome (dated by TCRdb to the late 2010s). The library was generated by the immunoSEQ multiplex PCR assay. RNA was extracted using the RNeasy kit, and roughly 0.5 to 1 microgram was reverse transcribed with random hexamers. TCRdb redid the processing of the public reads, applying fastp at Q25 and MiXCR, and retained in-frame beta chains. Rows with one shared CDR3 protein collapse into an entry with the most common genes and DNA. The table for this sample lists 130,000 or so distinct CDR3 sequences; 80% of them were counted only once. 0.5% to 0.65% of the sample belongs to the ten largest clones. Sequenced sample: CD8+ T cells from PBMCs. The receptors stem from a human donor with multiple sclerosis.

The CDR3 loop reads CASSSQGGSEHTQYF. CDR3 nucleotide sequence: TGTGCCAGCAGCTCGCAGGGTGGCAGTGAACATACGCAGTATTTT. V is TRBV7-3 and J is TRBJ2-3; TRBD1 might be the D (5 bases). The CDR3 consists of 15 residues. Germline values: CDR1 SGHTA, CDR2 FQGTGA. V was clipped by 4 bases and J by 7 bases, with 18 bases between them. The entire variable domain, with the rest obtained from reference TRBV7-3 and TRBJ2-3, is as follows: GAGVSQTPSNKVTEKGKYVELRCDPISGHTALYWYRQSLGQGPEFLIYFQGTGAADDSGLPNDRFFAVRPEGSVSTLKIQRTERGDSAVYLCASSSQGGSEHTQYFGPGTRLTVL.

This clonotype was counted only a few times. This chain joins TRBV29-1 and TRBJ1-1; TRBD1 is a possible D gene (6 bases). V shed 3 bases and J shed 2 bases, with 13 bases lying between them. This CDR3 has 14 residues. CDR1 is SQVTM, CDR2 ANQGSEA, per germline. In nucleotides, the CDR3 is TGCAGCGTTGAGGAGGGGGGTGGAAACACTGAAGCTTTCTTT. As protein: CSVEEGGGNTEAFF.

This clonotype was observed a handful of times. The DNA of the CDR3 is TGCGCCAGCAGCCAAGACAGGGGGAACACTGAAGCTTTCTTT. It specifies CASSQDRGNTEAFF. The chain has TRBV4-3 and TRBJ1-1; D is perhaps TRBD1 (6 bases). The CDR3 has 14 residues. CDR1 is LGHNA, CDR2 YSLEER, per germline. V lost 0 bases to trimming and J lost 1 base, with 6 bases between them.

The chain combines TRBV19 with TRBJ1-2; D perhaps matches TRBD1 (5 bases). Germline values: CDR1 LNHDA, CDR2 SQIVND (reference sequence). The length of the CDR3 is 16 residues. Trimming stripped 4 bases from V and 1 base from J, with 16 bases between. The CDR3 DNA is TGTGCCAGTAGTAGCCCGTGGGACGGCTTTAACTATGGCTACACCTTC. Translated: CASSSPWDGFNYGYTF.

The CDR3 nucleotides are TGTGCCAGTAGTACAGGGTCCATCGGGGAGCTGTTTTTT. Protein sequence: CASSTGSIGELFF. This chain connects TRBV19 to TRBJ2-2; D possibly corresponds to TRBD1 (5 bases). V lost 4 bases and J 7 bases, leaving 10 bases between the germline ends. CDR3 length: 13 amino acids. In germline, CDR1 is LNHDA, CDR2 SQIVND (reference sequence).

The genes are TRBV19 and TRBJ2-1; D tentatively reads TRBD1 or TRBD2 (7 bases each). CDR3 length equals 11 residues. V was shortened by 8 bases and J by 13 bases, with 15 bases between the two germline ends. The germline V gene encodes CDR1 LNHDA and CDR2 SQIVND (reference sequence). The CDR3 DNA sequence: TGTGCCAGTGAACAGGGGAGGGAACAGTTCTTC. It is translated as CASEQGREQFF.

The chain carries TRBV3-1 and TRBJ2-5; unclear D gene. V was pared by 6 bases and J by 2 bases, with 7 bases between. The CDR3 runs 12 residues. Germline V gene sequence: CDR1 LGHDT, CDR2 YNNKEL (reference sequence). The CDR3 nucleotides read TGTGCCAGCAGACACCTTCAAGAGACCCAGTACTTC. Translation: CASRHLQETQYF.

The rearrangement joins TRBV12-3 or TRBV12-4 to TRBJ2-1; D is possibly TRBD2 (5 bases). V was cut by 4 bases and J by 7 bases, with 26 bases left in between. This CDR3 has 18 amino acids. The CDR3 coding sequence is TGTGCCAGCAGTTCACCGGGAATGATGGGTCTCGTCAGGAATGAGCAGTTCTTC. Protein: CASSSPGMMGLVRNEQFF.